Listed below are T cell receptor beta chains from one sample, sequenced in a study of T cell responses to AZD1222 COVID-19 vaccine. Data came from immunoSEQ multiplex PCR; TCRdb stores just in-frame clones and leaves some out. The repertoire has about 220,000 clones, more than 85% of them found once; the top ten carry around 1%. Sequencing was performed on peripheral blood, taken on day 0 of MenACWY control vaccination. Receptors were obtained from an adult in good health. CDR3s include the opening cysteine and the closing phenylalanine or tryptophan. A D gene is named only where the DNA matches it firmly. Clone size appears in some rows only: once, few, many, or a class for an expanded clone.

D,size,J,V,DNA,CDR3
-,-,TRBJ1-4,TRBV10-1,TGCGCCAGCAGCAGGGATCCGGGGGAAAAACTGTTTTTT,CASSRDPGEKLFF
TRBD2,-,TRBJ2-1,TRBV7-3,TGTGCCAGCAGCGGGTCTCAGCGGGGGAGCTCCTACAATGAGCAGTTCTTC,CASSGSQRGSSYNEQFF
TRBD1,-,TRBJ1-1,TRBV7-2,TGTGCCAGCAGTCGGACAGGGTTTACTGAAGCTTTCTTT,CASSRTGFTEAFF
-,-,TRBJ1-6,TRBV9,TGTGCCAGCAGCGAAAGCGGGGGCAGGAGCTCACCCCTCCACTTT,CASSESGGRSSPLHF
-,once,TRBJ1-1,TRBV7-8,TGTGCCAGCAGCCCTAATGAACCGGGAGCTTTCTTT,CASSPNEPGAFF
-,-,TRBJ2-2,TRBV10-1,TGCGCCAGCAGACCGGGATCGTCTACCGGGGAGCTGTTTTTT,CASRPGSSTGELFF
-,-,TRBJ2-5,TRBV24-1,TGTGCCACCAGTGATTTTGGAGGGGCCAACCCCACAGAGACCCAGTACTTC,CATSDFGGANPTETQYF
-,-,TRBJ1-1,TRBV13,TGTGCCAGCAGCTTACGGGGTACTGAAGCTTTCTTT,CASSLRGTEAFF
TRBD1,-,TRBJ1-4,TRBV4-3,TGCGCCAGCAGCCAAGATGTTGGTACAGGGGTTGAAAAACTGTTTTTT,CASSQDVGTGVEKLFF
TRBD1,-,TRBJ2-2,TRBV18,TGTGCCAGCTCACCACGGGGCTACACAGGGGGCGCTTGGACCGGGGAGCTGTTTTTT,CASSPRGYTGGAWTGELFF
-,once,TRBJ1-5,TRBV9,TGTGCCAGCAGCGTTTCATTCAATCAGCCCCAGCATTTT,CASSVSFNQPQHF
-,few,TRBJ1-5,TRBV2,TGTGCCAGCAGTGAGGGGAGTCAGCCCCAGCATTTT,CASSEGSQPQHF
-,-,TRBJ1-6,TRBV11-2,TGTGCCAGCAGCTACTCGGTCTATAATTCACCCCTCCACTTT,CASSYSVYNSPLHF
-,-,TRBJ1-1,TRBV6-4,TGTGCCAGCAGACAGACAGCGAACACTGAAGCTTTCTTT,CASRQTANTEAFF
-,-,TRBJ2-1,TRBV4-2,TGTGCCAGCAGCCGCACCAATGAGCAGTTCTTC,CASSRTNEQFF
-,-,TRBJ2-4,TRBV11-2,TGTGCCAGCAGCTTGATGGGGGGCCAGCTAGCCAAAAACATTCAGTACTTC,CASSLMGGQLAKNIQYF
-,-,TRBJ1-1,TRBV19,TGTGCCAGTAGTATAACCCTCAACACTGAAGCTTTCTTT,CASSITLNTEAFF
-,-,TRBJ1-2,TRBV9,TGTGCCAGCAGCGTAGGATCGGCAGCTAACTATGGCTACACCTTC,CASSVGSAANYGYTF
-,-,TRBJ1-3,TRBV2,TGTGCCAGCAGTGAATTGGCAGGGGACGGCACCATATATTTT,CASSELAGDGTIYF
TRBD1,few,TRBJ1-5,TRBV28,TGTGCCAGCAGTTTCTTAGACAGGGCTAGCAATCAGCCCCAGCATTTT,CASSFLDRASNQPQHF
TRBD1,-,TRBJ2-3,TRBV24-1,TGTGCCACCAGTGCCGGACAGGGTGCAGATACGCAGTATTTT,CATSAGQGADTQYF
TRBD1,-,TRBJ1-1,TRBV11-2,TGTGCCAGCAGCCAACAGGGGGGGAACACTGAAGCTTTCTTT,CASSQQGGNTEAFF